These T cell receptor beta chains were read from a single sample in a study of blood T cell repertoires in COVID-19. Clones were sequenced by immunoSEQ multiplex PCR, and TCRdb holds only the in-frame ones, with some missing. The profile shows around 150,000 clones, approximately 88% of them singletons. The source material was PBMCs or T cells enriched from blood (not recorded which). These receptors came from a woman aged 60-75 years who had recovered from COVID-19. Both conserved end residues are part of each CDR3. D genes are given only for firm matches. Clone sizes are given selectively: once, few, many, or a class where the clone is expanded.

d_call	j_call	v_call	clone_size	cdr3_length	cdr3_aa	cdr3_nt
-	TRBJ2-3	TRBV10-2	-	15	CASSESLASTDTQYF	TGCGCCAGCAGTGAGTCCCTAGCTAGTACAGATACGCAGTATTTT
-	TRBJ1-5	TRBV11-2	-	15	CASSLHGNGGQPQHF	TGTGCCAGCAGCTTACATGGGAACGGGGGACAGCCCCAGCATTTT
-	TRBJ2-7	TRBV7-2	-	15	CASSPSYGDSYEQYF	TGTGCCAGCAGCCCGTCCTACGGAGACTCCTACGAGCAGTACTTC
TRBD2	TRBJ2-5	TRBV2	once	12	CASGRVQETQYF	TGTGCCTCGGGGAGGGTCCAAGAGACCCAGTACTTC
TRBD1	TRBJ1-2	TRBV7-9	few	13	CASSSPGGKGYTF	TGTGCCAGCAGCTCGCCAGGGGGCAAAGGCTACACCTTC
TRBD2	TRBJ2-5	TRBV5-5	-	15	CASSFGGAAVETQYF	TGTGCCAGCAGCTTCGGGGGGGCAGCGGTGGAGACCCAGTACTTC
-	TRBJ2-7	TRBV27	-	15	CASSRTRDSNYEQYF	TGTGCCAGCAGTAGGACCCGGGACTCCAACTACGAGCAGTACTTC
-	TRBJ2-3	TRBV6-5	few	14	CASSLGEIRYTQYF	TGTGCCAGCAGTTTAGGAGAGATTCGGTATACGCAGTATTTT
-	TRBJ2-7	TRBV7-8	-	14	CASSLGASSYEQYF	TGTGCCAGCAGCTTGGGGGCGAGCTCCTACGAGCAGTACTTC
-	TRBJ1-3	TRBV7-2	-	15	CASSPGDSFGNTIYF	TGTGCCAGCAGCCCGGGGGACTCCTTCGGAAACACCATATATTTT
-	TRBJ2-7	TRBV28	once	12	CASSLTRYEQYF	TGTGCCAGCAGTTTAACGCGCTACGAGCAGTACTTC
-	TRBJ1-2	TRBV7-8	-	12	CASSPGYNGYTF	TGTGCCAGCAGCCCAGGCTATAATGGCTACACCTTC
TRBD1	TRBJ2-7	TRBV9	-	15	CASSVGGTEYYEQYF	TGTGCCAGCAGCGTAGGGGGGACAGAGTACTACGAGCAGTACTTC
-	TRBJ2-2	TRBV3-1/TRBV3-2	few	14	CASSQGGVGGELFF	TGTGCCAGCAGCCAAGGGGGGGTTGGCGGGGAGCTGTTTTTT
TRBD1	TRBJ1-2	TRBV10-2	-	18	CASSELGTGGGYGYGYTF	TGCGCCAGCAGTGAACTTGGGACAGGGGGCGGATATGGCTATGGCTACACCTTC
TRBD2	TRBJ2-7	TRBV6-5	-	15	CASRRTSGASYEQYF	TGTGCCAGCAGGAGGACTAGCGGCGCTTCCTACGAGCAGTACTTC
-	TRBJ2-5	TRBV9	-	11	CASSPGETQYF	TGTGCCAGCAGCCCGGGGGAGACCCAGTACTTC
TRBD2	TRBJ2-1	TRBV24-1	once	17	CATSDSRTSGSHNEQFF	TGTGCCACCAGTGACTCAAGGACTAGCGGGAGTCACAATGAGCAGTTCTTC
-	TRBJ1-1	TRBV3-1/TRBV3-2	-	16	CASSYRTGTMNTEAFF	TGTGCCAGCAGCTACCGAACAGGGACCATGAACACTGAAGCTTTCTTT
TRBD1	TRBJ2-3	TRBV6-5	-	15	CASSTRDRRTDTQYF	TGTGCCAGCAGTACCCGGGACAGGCGCACAGATACGCAGTATTTT
TRBD1	TRBJ1-4	TRBV2	-	15	CASTRQGDANEKLFF	TGTGCCAGCACTAGACAGGGAGATGCTAATGAAAAACTGTTTTTT
TRBD2	TRBJ2-1	TRBV5-1	-	14	CASSDTSGGNEQFF	TGCGCCAGCAGCGACACTAGCGGAGGCAATGAGCAGTTCTTC
-	TRBJ2-1	TRBV7-6	-	15	CASSPGRSSYNEQFF	TGTGCCAGCAGCCCAGGGCGCAGCTCCTACAATGAGCAGTTCTTC
-	TRBJ2-2	TRBV28	-	13	CASCEQNTGELFF	TGTGCCAGCTGCGAGCAGAACACCGGGGAGCTGTTTTTT
-	TRBJ1-5	TRBV7-2	-	16	CASSLAPSGGRQPQHF	TGTGCCAGCAGCTTAGCGCCTTCGGGGGGCCGCCAGCCCCAGCATTTT
TRBD1	TRBJ1-2	TRBV28	-	12	CASSYTTGGYTF	TGTGCCAGCAGCTACACGACAGGGGGCTACACCTTC
TRBD1	TRBJ1-2	TRBV5-1	-	14	CASSLARTGEGYTF	TGCGCCAGCAGCTTGGCTCGGACAGGGGAGGGCTACACCTTC
TRBD1	TRBJ1-1	TRBV2	-	14	CASRVRPGGSEAFF	TGTGCCAGCAGAGTCCGGCCAGGGGGGTCCGAAGCTTTCTTT
TRBD2	TRBJ2-1	TRBV6-1	-	16	CASSESGLAGYNEQFF	TGTGCCAGCAGTGAATCTGGACTAGCGGGCTACAATGAGCAGTTCTTC
-	TRBJ1-2	TRBV6-5	-	14	CASSQRRTDYGYTF	TGTGCCAGCAGCCAAAGACGGACTGACTATGGCTACACCTTC
TRBD1	TRBJ1-4	TRBV10-3	-	15	CAIRSSGQVGEKLFF	TGTGCCATCAGGTCGTCGGGACAGGTGGGAGAAAAACTGTTTTTT
TRBD1	TRBJ1-1	TRBV6-1	once	15	CASSSGQGMNTEAFF	TGTGCCAGCAGTTCTGGACAGGGAATGAACACTGAAGCTTTCTTT
-	TRBJ1-1	TRBV11-1	-	15	CASSLRFRQNTEAFF	TGTGCCAGCAGCTTGAGGTTTCGGCAGAACACTGAAGCTTTCTTT
TRBD1	TRBJ1-2	TRBV15	-	15	CATSSGGTGGYGYTF	TGTGCCACCAGCAGCGGGGGGACAGGGGGCTATGGCTACACCTTC
-	TRBJ2-3	TRBV5-1	-	14	CASSFEQGRDTQYF	TGCGCCAGCAGCTTCGAACAGGGCAGAGATACGCAGTATTTT
-	TRBJ2-7	TRBV4-2	-	15	CASSEMVAPSYEQYF	TGTGCCAGCAGCGAAATGGTAGCGCCTTCCTACGAGCAGTACTTC
-	TRBJ1-2	TRBV12-3/TRBV12-4	-	11	CASTLNYGYTF	TGTGCCAGCACCCTTAACTATGGCTACACCTTC
TRBD1	TRBJ2-5	TRBV11-2	-	16	CASSLAPGTVTETQYF	TGTGCCAGCAGCTTAGCCCCCGGGACAGTGACGGAGACCCAGTACTTC
TRBD1	TRBJ2-1	TRBV10-3	-	16	CATQGFPGGAYNEQFF	TGTGCCACCCAAGGCTTCCCAGGGGGCGCGTACAATGAGCAGTTCTTC
-	TRBJ1-1	TRBV2	-	13	CASKIEVATEAFF	TGTGCCAGCAAAATTGAGGTGGCCACTGAAGCTTTCTTT
TRBD1	TRBJ1-6	TRBV2	-	13	CASSLTGSSPLHF	TGTGCCAGCAGTTTGACAGGGAGTTCACCCCTCCACTTT
TRBD1	TRBJ1-5	TRBV3-1/TRBV3-2	once	13	CASSLGQGQPQHF	TGTGCCAGCAGCCTGGGACAGGGCCAGCCCCAGCATTTT
TRBD2	TRBJ2-7	TRBV30	-	15	CAWSYSGGRTYEQYF	TGTGCCTGGAGTTATAGCGGGGGGCGAACCTACGAGCAGTACTTC
-	TRBJ1-4	TRBV28	-	14	CASSRQRTNEKLFF	TGTGCCAGCAGTCGACAGAGAACTAATGAAAAACTGTTTTTT
-	TRBJ1-3	TRBV5-5	-	14	CASSPAAGGNTIYF	TGTGCCAGCAGCCCTGCTGCAGGAGGAAACACCATATATTTT
-	TRBJ1-1	TRBV5-6	-	16	CASSLAGQRKNTEAFF	TGTGCCAGCAGCTTGGCCGGACAGAGAAAGAACACTGAAGCTTTCTTT
TRBD1	TRBJ2-7	TRBV5-1	-	14	CASSPGTGANEQYF	TGCGCCAGCAGCCCGGGGACAGGCGCCAACGAGCAGTACTTC
TRBD2	TRBJ2-5	TRBV7-6	-	18	CASSLAPGQRGGQETQYF	TGTGCCAGCAGCTTAGCGCCCGGCCAGCGGGGGGGCCAAGAGACCCAGTACTTC
-	TRBJ1-2	TRBV12-3/TRBV12-4	few	13	CASSLLRDMGYTF	TGTGCCAGCAGTTTACTCAGGGATATGGGCTACACCTTC
TRBD1	TRBJ1-1	TRBV4-2	-	15	CASSPLLTGGTEAFF	TGTGCCAGCAGCCCCCTCCTTACAGGGGGCACTGAAGCTTTCTTT
-	TRBJ1-2	TRBV2	-	12	CASSLFNYGYTF	TGTGCCAGCAGTCTCTTCAACTATGGCTACACCTTC
-	TRBJ2-1	TRBV6-5	-	12	CASNKPGNEQFF	TGTGCCAGCAACAAACCGGGGAATGAGCAGTTCTTC